The 9 T cell receptor beta chains given below trace back to one sample, sequenced in a study of Ad26.COV2.S vaccination and SARS-CoV-2 variants. Treatment of the sample: 15 to 20 received Ad26.COV2.S at low or high dose, single or two shots; roughly five received placebo; per-sample allocation not given. Collection of the samples took place on day 63 after the first injection of vaccine or placebo. Measured with immunoSEQ multiplex PCR; TCRdb has only the in-frame clones, and not every one. The data contain 400,000 to 500,000 clones, 85% to 90% of them singletons. The source was peripheral blood, collected in a trial of Ad26.COV2.S vaccine versus placebo. These receptors all stem from a person between 18 and 60 years old who received the Ad26.COV2.S COVID-19 vaccine or a placebo.

The V gene is TRBV24-1, the J gene TRBJ2-7; TRBD2 might be the D (6 bases). Trimming took 10 bases from V and 2 from J, leaving 11 bases between them. This CDR3 comprises 12 residues. Germline V CDR1 and CDR2: KGHDR, SFDVKD. The CDR3 loop reads CATSSVAYEQYF. DNA of the CDR3: TGTGCCACTTCTAGCGTGGCCTACGAGCAGTACTTC.

The chain is built from TRBV7-3 and TRBJ2-3; maybe TRBD2 (6 bases). The CDR3 is 15 amino acids. Between the trimmed V and J ends, which lost 2 bases and 4 bases, there was a span of 13 bases. Germline V gene sequence: CDR1 SGHTA, CDR2 FQGTGA. CDR3 residues: CASSLSVGGADTQYF. The CDR3 DNA is TGTGCCAGCAGCTTATCGGTAGGAGGGGCAGATACGCAGTATTTT.

The chain has TRBV7-9 and TRBJ2-7, with D unresolved. V lost 6 bases and J 3 bases, leaving 18 bases between the germline ends. CDR1 is SEHNR and CDR2 is FQNEAQ in the germline V gene (reference sequence). The CDR3 covers 15 residues. The CDR3 protein is CASRPLQGFLYEQYF. Written as DNA, the CDR3 is TGTGCCAGCAGACCCTTACAAGGGTTTCTCTACGAGCAGTACTTC.

This clone has only a few counts. The rearrangement joins TRBV29-1 to TRBJ2-1; D unclear. Germline V gene lookup returns CDR1 SQVTM and CDR2 ANQGSEA. CDR3 length equals 13 residues. V was trimmed by 5 bases and J by 0 bases, leaving 8 bases between them. CDR3 in amino acids: CSVKSSSYNEQFF. The CDR3 bases are TGCAGCGTTAAATCGAGCTCCTACAATGAGCAGTTCTTC.

This clone was found once. The chain combines TRBV3-1 (or the pseudogene TRBV3-2) with TRBJ2-7; TRBD2 aligns across 13 bases. The CDR3 is made up of 18 amino acids. Germline V gene sequence: CDR1 LGHDT, CDR2 YNNKEL (reference sequence). The trim removed 5 bases at V and 4 bases at J, leaving 14 bases unmatched. CDR3 in DNA: TGTGCCAGCAGCGCATCCTCGGGACTAGCGGGGACACGGTACGAGCAGTACTTC. Its translation: CASSASSGLAGTRYEQYF.

This chain joins TRBV4-2 and TRBJ1-2, with 9 bases identical to TRBD1. J was trimmed by 1 base and V by 2 bases; bases with no gene match: 5. Per the germline V gene, CDR1 is LGHNA and CDR2 is YNFKEQ. This CDR3 contains 16 residues. The CDR3 nucleotides read TGTGCCAGCAGCCAACCCGGGACAGGGATTAACTATGGCTACACCTTC. This sequence encodes CASSQPGTGINYGYTF.

The rearrangement joins TRBV3-1 (or the pseudogene TRBV3-2) to TRBJ2-3; weak D call: TRBD2 (5 bases). CDR3 length: 15 amino acids. From germline, CDR1 is LGHDT and CDR2 YNNKEL (reference sequence). Trimming took 4 bases from V and 0 from J, leaving 11 bases between them. The CDR3 nucleotides read TGTGCCAGCAGCCGCCGGGGATTCAGCACAGATACGCAGTATTTT. Its protein is CASSRRGFSTDTQYF.

The V gene is TRBV30, the J gene TRBJ1-3; D remains unclear. With 3 bases removed from V and 0 bases from J, the gap between germline ends came to 12 bases. Germline V gene lookup returns CDR1 GTSNPN and CDR2 SVGIG (reference sequence). The CDR3 is made up of 15 amino acids. The CDR3: CAWRGLSSSGNTIYF. The CDR3 DNA reads TGTGCCTGGAGAGGTCTGTCCTCCTCTGGAAACACCATATATTTT.

This chain uses TRBV2 with TRBJ1-5, with a possible D match to TRBD1 (6 bases). V was clipped by 10 bases and J by 4 bases, with 14 bases between them. The CDR3 has 13 amino acids. Germline V gene sequence: CDR1 SNHLY, CDR2 FYNNEI. CDR3 nucleotide sequence: TGTGCCACCAAACAGGGACCAAATCAGCCCCAGCATTTT. It translates to CATKQGPNQPQHF.